The 18 T cell receptor beta chains reported below all come from one sample, sequenced in a study of blood T cell repertoires in COVID-19. TCRdb's copy holds only in-frame clones and misses some; the assay was immunoSEQ multiplex PCR. The sample lists about 63,000 clones; around 84% were seen once. Sequenced input: peripheral blood. Receptor source: a human donor in a cohort sampled during active COVID-19.

This chain joins TRBV4-1 and TRBJ2-1, with D maybe TRBD2 (6 bases). The CDR3 is made up of 15 amino acids. Germline values: CDR1 MGHRA, CDR2 YSYEKL. V dropped 1 base and J dropped 3 bases, with 10 bases sitting between them. CDR3 bases: TGCGCCAGCAGCCAAGTACTAGCAGACTACAATGAGCAGTTCTTC. Its protein is CASSQVLADYNEQFF.

This rearrangement joins TRBV27 to TRBJ1-1; D ambiguous. CDR1 is MNHEY and CDR2 is SMNVEV in the germline V gene (reference sequence). CDR3 length: 15 amino acids. The V end lost 0 bases, the J end lost 1 base, and 9 bases lay between the germline ends. The CDR3 here is CASSLSSAGNTEAFF. Written as DNA, the CDR3 is TGTGCCAGCAGTTTATCGTCAGCAGGGAACACTGAAGCTTTCTTT.

The chain uses TRBV2 and TRBJ2-1; tentatively, D is TRBD1 (5 bases). Germline V gives CDR1 SNHLY, CDR2 FYNNEI. Between the trimmed V and J ends, which lost 0 bases and 14 bases, there was a span of 8 bases. This CDR3 has 11 amino acids. The DNA of the CDR3 is TGTGCCAGCAGTGAAGCCCTCAGGGAGTTCTTC. Translating it yields CASSEALREFF.

This clone turned up a few times. DNA for the CDR3: TGTGCCAGCAGTTATGAGAGGGGGCGATCTGGAAACACCATATATTTT. Its protein product is CASSYERGRSGNTIYF. The chain combines TRBV6-2 or TRBV6-3 with TRBJ1-3; the match to TRBD1 covers 7 bases. CDR3 length equals 16 residues. V lost 3 bases to trimming and J lost 1 base; unmatched junction nucleotides: 6. Looked up from germline, CDR1 is MNHEY and CDR2 is SVGEGT.

J is TRBJ1-1 and V is TRBV19, with 7 bases matching TRBD1. CDR3 length equals 15 residues. The germline V gene has CDR1 LNHDA and CDR2 SQIVND (reference sequence). After removal of 7 bases from V and 4 bases from J, the junction contained 12 bases not matched to a gene. In DNA, the CDR3 is TGTGCCAGTACCCCTTTTTCAGGGGGGAGCACTGAAGCTTTCTTT. Its protein product is CASTPFSGGSTEAFF.

This chain connects TRBV6-5 to TRBJ2-3; D perhaps matches TRBD1 (6 bases). This CDR3 is 14 amino acids long. CDR1 and CDR2 from the germline V gene are MNHEY and SVGAGI. Trimming removed 6 bases at V and 8 bases at J, with 18 bases between. Here the CDR3 reads CASSLGQLRGTQYF. The CDR3 nucleotides are TGTGCCAGCAGCCTCGGACAGCTTCGGGGTACGCAGTATTTT.

The rearrangement joins TRBV28 to TRBJ2-3, with a tentative D call TRBD2 (5 bases). V gave up 3 bases and J gave up 8 bases, with 9 bases separating them. Germline assignment: CDR1 MDHEN and CDR2 SYDVKM. This CDR3 comprises 12 residues. CDR3 protein: CASSLVGSTQYF. The CDR3 bases are TGTGCCAGCAGTTTGGTGGGGAGTACGCAGTATTTT.

This chain links TRBV29-1 with TRBJ1-2, with 9 bases fitting TRBD1. Per germline, CDR1 SQVTM and CDR2 ANQGSEA. V shed 6 bases and J 5 bases; nucleotides not matched to a gene: 13. The CDR3 sequence is 15 residues long. The CDR3 DNA reads TGCAGCGTGAAGGTTCAAGGACAGGGGCCGTATGGCTACACCTTC. Protein sequence: CSVKVQGQGPYGYTF.

The chain is built from TRBV9 and TRBJ2-3, with TRBD2 matching 13 bases. Germline loops: CDR1 SGDLS, CDR2 YYNGEE. The CDR3 has 16 residues. The J segment lost 4 bases and the V segment lost 1 base, leaving 3 bases of the junction unmatched. The CDR3 loop is CASSVMGLAGPDTQYF. DNA for the CDR3: TGTGCCAGCAGCGTAATGGGACTAGCGGGACCAGATACGCAGTATTTT.

The chain carries TRBV7-6 and TRBJ2-7, with a tentative D call TRBD2 (5 bases). The CDR3 length is 15 residues. V lost 0 bases, J lost 2 bases, and 11 bases lay in between. In germline, CDR1 is SGHVS, CDR2 FNYEAQ. Here the CDR3 DNA reads TGTGCCAGCAGCTTAGCGCCCGGGGAGACCTACGAGCAGTACTTC. It is translated as CASSLAPGETYEQYF. Filled out from reference TRBV7-6 and TRBJ2-7, the complete variable domain reads GAGVSQSPRYKVTKRGQDVALRCDPISGHVSLYWYRQALGQGPEFLTYFNYEAQQDKSGLPNDRFSAERPEGSISTLTIQRTEQRDSAMYRCASSLAPGETYEQYFGPGTRLTVT.

This clone appeared once. This chain connects TRBV6-5 to TRBJ1-6; 8 bases agree with TRBD1. This CDR3 is built from 15 residues. From germline, CDR1 is MNHEY and CDR2 SVGAGI. V was pared by 2 bases and J by 10 bases, with 7 bases of the junction left unmatched. CDR3 DNA sequence: TGTGCCAGCAGTTACACTGGACAGGGATCATCACCCCTCCACTTT. As protein: CASSYTGQGSSPLHF.

The genes are TRBV5-8 and TRBJ2-1; TRBD2 aligns across 11 bases. From germline, CDR1 is SGHTS and CDR2 YDEGEE. This CDR3 comprises 16 residues. Trimming took 4 bases from V and 4 from J; bases not matched to a gene: 7. CDR3 region: CASSPGTSGPYNEQFF. The CDR3 nucleotides read TGTGCCAGCAGCCCGGGGACTAGCGGACCATACAATGAGCAGTTCTTC.

The CDR3 region is CASSLPAGTSGAYEQYF. As DNA, the CDR3 is TGTGCCAGCAGCCTACCCGCCGGGACTAGCGGCGCCTACGAGCAGTACTTC. This rearrangement joins TRBV5-8 to TRBJ2-7, with 11 positions matching TRBD2. The J segment lost 2 bases and the V segment lost 4 bases, leaving 11 bases of the junction unmatched. The CDR3 runs 17 residues. The germline V gene has CDR1 SGHTS and CDR2 YDEGEE. The full variable domain, with the rest looked up from reference TRBV5-8 and TRBJ2-7, is EAGVTQSPTHLIKTRGQQATLRCSPISGHTSVYWYQQALGLGLQFLLWYDEGEERNRGNFPPRFSGRQFPNYSSELNVNALELEDSALYLCASSLPAGTSGAYEQYFGPGTRLTVT.

The chain is built from TRBV20-1 and TRBJ1-5; 8 bases map to TRBD1. The length of the CDR3 is 17 residues. The germline CDR1 and CDR2 sequences are DFQATT and SNEGSKA (reference sequence). V gave up 3 bases and J gave up 7 bases; unmatched junction bases: 17. The CDR3 DNA sequence: TGCAGTGCTAGTCAGGGGGCAGGGGCCCATTTGGAACAGCCCCAGCATTTT. Protein sequence: CSASQGAGAHLEQPQHF.

This rearrangement joins TRBV7-6 to TRBJ2-2; possible D gene TRBD1, 6 bases. The CDR3 extends over 16 amino acids. Germline lookup yields CDR1 SGHVS and CDR2 FNYEAQ. V was shortened by 2 bases and J by 4 bases, with 14 bases between the two germline ends. In nucleotides, the CDR3 is TGTGCCAGCAGCTTAATGGGGGCGGTAGGCACCGGGGAGCTGTTTTTT. Its translation: CASSLMGAVGTGELFF.

This clone was picked up one time. The chain recombines TRBV28 with TRBJ2-7, with D perhaps TRBD1 (5 bases). V dropped 3 bases and J dropped 9 bases, with 12 bases sitting between them. The germline V gene encodes CDR1 MDHEN and CDR2 SYDVKM. This CDR3 is built from 12 residues. DNA for the CDR3: TGTGCCAGCAGTTTGTTCCAGGGTGGGCAGTACTTC. Translation gives CASSLFQGGQYF.

The CDR3 DNA reads as TGCGCCAGCAGCCAAGTTGATAGCAACGAGCAGTACTTC. Its protein product is CASSQVDSNEQYF. The chain carries TRBV4-3 and TRBJ2-7; D unclear. The CDR3 is made up of 13 amino acids. Trimming took 1 base from V and 5 from J, leaving 9 bases between them. Per germline, CDR1 LGHNA and CDR2 YSLEER.

A word on this clone: This clone may be a read error of a much larger clone one base away. The chain is built from TRBV7-9 and TRBJ2-7; D perhaps matches TRBD1 (5 bases). Deletions cut 1 base from V and 6 bases from J, with 7 bases between. Germline CDR1 SEHNR, CDR2 FQNEAQ (reference sequence). This CDR3 contains 12 residues. The CDR3 sequence is CASSLEGAEQYF. CDR3 DNA: TGTGCCAGCAGCTTAGAAGGGGCCGAGCAGTACTTC.